Sequencing of this T cell receptor (beta chain) was carried out in a study of CD8+ T cells in alopecia areata (dated by TCRdb to 2016 to 2019). A note on the overall study: Treated patients were enrolled in an open-label pilot trial of oral tofacitinib, 5 to 10 mg twice daily, for moderate-to-severe alopecia areata. High-throughput TCRbeta sequencing was used to examine T cell clonal expansion in alopecia areata in both the C3H/HeJ mouse model and human patients. The SALT score, which quantifies the percentage of affected scalp surface area, was used to measure disease severity in treated patients. Patients received tofacitinib for 6 to 18 months and were then followed off drug for 6 months to check for delayed response and recurrence. The RNA source kit depended on sample type: the PAXgene miRNA kit for fixed scalp, the miRNeasy kit for PBMCs, and the RNeasy kit for mouse skin. Scalp clonality was compared among normal scalp (n=4), patchy alopecia areata scalp (n=8), and alopecia totalis/universalis scalp (n=8). TCRbeta CDR3 regions were amplified by immunoSEQ multiplex PCR using 35 Vbeta forward and 13 Jbeta reverse primers. Scalp tissue and sorted CD4+ and CD8+ peripheral blood T cells from patchy and totalis/universalis alopecia areata patients and from healthy controls were covered by human TCRbeta sequencing. Tofacitinib-treated patients had biopsies at baseline and at 4 and 24 weeks of treatment, with a later scalp biopsy in several patients. The paper as a whole reports these results and caveats: Many expanded lesional clones persisted in scalp and blood during tofacitinib treatment, which may partly explain relapse after stopping treatment. Scalp clonality and the number of expanded CD8+ clones among the top 100 scalp clones were significantly decreased by tofacitinib. Resident alphabeta T cells in normal human skin are also sequenced, complicating scalp TCR repertoire analysis, unlike mouse skin dominated by gammadelta T cells. Shared TCR sequences between patients were less evident than in mice, which may be partly attributable to HLA diversity in the patient population. Higher clonality and more expanded CD8+ clones were observed in lesional scalp than in normal scalp, particularly in alopecia totalis/universalis, a finding suggestive of antigenic drive. Because the treated cohort was small and included a single nonresponder, larger studies are needed to assess links between baseline CD8+ expansion and response.

The CDR3 goes from the cysteine to the phenylalanine over 16 residues. The entry retains the CDR3 DNA only, 48 bases that are in frame from base 1. For CDR1 and CDR2, the germline V gene lists SGDLS and YYNGEE. The germline V end is reduced by 3 bases and the J end by 7 bases; junction bases left unmatched: 7. This specimen's time point label, interpreted: around 22 weeks on oral tofacitinib. This specimen's treatment or condition label, per the study, means: oral pan-JAK inhibitor, 5-10 mg twice daily. Lesional scalp punch biopsies and peripheral blood were obtained from alopecia areata patients. PBMCs were isolated by density centrifugation and stained for CD3, CD4 and CD8, after which CD4+ and CD8+ T cells were sorted on a FACSAria. The table lists this clone with a few counts. Its cognate antigen has yet to be identified. No per-base quality is available; no much larger clone lies one base away.

The library relied on the immunoSEQ multiplex PCR assay. RNA was extracted from all samples and reverse transcribed into cDNA as template for TCR sequencing. First-strand cDNA was synthesized with SuperScript III using a 2:1 mix of oligo-dT and random hexamers. A synthetic immune receptor repertoire was used to assess amplification bias, and residual bias was removed computationally. The authors processed their data as follows. After raw reads were preprocessed to remove errors, the CDR3 was defined following IMGT conventions as running from the conserved cysteine to phenylalanine. Clonality was calculated as 1 minus Shannon entropy normalized by log2 of the number of productive unique TCRs. Scalp TCRbeta sequences were cross-referenced with sorted blood CD4 and CD8 repertoires so that the CD4 or CD8 identity of scalp clones could be inferred. This immuneACCESS table, as held by TCRdb, lists in-frame sequences with V and J called but not all clones. Of the missing ones, under half trace to an unresolved V gene in checked studies; the others have no known cause. The D gene and trimming were derived from the DNA, and the V and J assignments and clone size from that table. The sample table lists 150,000 to 200,000 clones, roughly 60% of them with a count of one. The ten top clones hold over 0.9% of the sample.

This material consisted of CD4+ T cells sorted from blood, taken at week 24, from a patient treated with tofacitinib. The V gene is TRBV9 and the J gene is TRBJ1-6, with 10 middle bases fitting TRBD1. This receptor was identified in a human donor with alopecia areata. The base sequence is TGTGCCAGCAGCGCCGGGACAGGGGTATTCAATTCACCCCTCCACTTT. It specifies CASSAGTGVFNSPLHF.